This TCR beta chain was identified in a study of blood T cell repertoires in COVID-19. Authors' methods: From reference gene primer amplification, estimates of nucleated cell counts were derived. Method: immunoSEQ multiplex PCR; TCRdb's copy keeps in-frame clones and lacks some. The V and J calls and clone size were taken over from that table, and D and trimming were inferred from the DNA. The table has about 120,000 clones, over 65% seen once. V lost 2 bases to trimming and J lost 0 bases, with 11 bases between them. The CDR3 contains 16 residues. Germline CDR1 and CDR2: MNHEY and SVGAGI. The chain combines TRBV6-5 with TRBJ2-1; tentative D call: TRBD2 (6 bases). This TCR was sampled from a man in his sixties with acute or convalescent COVID-19. Sequencing was carried out using peripheral blood. The CDR3 spells CASSYGGLSSYNEQFF. The CDR3 nucleotides are TGTGCCAGCAGTTACGGGGGACTGTCCTCCTACAATGAGCAGTTCTTC.